Listed below are T cell receptor beta chains from one sample, sequenced in a study of glioma-infiltrating T cells. One entry per CDR3 protein, called by TCRdb with MiXCR from the multiplex PCR reads. The repertoire consists of about 93,000 distinct CDR3 sequences, with 35% to 45% occurring once and the leading ten covering approximately 38%. Sequenced sample: glioma tissue, nonneoplastic brain tissue, or PBMCs (not recorded which). Every receptor here comes from a human donor with low-grade glioma or glioblastoma, undergoing nonglioma brain surgery, or in good health (not recorded which). Both conserved end residues are part of each CDR3. The order of the fields is CDR3 DNA, CDR3 protein, J gene, D gene, V gene, clone size. D genes are given only for firm matches. Some rows have no size entry. The others give once, few or many, or a class for an expanded clone.

CDR3 DNA: TGTGCCAGCAGCGGCGGGAGGAGTACCTACGAGCAGTACTTC; CDR3 protein: CASSGGRSTYEQYF; J gene: TRBJ2-7; D gene: TRBD2; V gene: TRBV4-1; clone size: .
CDR3 DNA: TGTGCCAGCAGTGAAGCGGGGGGACAGGTAGTCTACGAGCAGTACTTC; CDR3 protein: CASSEAGGQVVYEQYF; J gene: TRBJ2-7; D gene: TRBD1; V gene: TRBV2; clone size: many
CDR3 DNA: TGTGCCAGCGGACAGGGCCACGAGCAGTACTTC; CDR3 protein: CASGQGHEQYF; J gene: TRBJ2-7; D gene: TRBD1; V gene: TRBV6-2/TRBV6-3; clone size: .
CDR3 DNA: TGTGCCGGCAGTGCCGGCGACAGGGGTTATCAAGAGACCCAGTACTTC; CDR3 protein: CAGSAGDRGYQETQYF; J gene: TRBJ2-5; D gene: TRBD1; V gene: TRBV6-5; clone size: .
CDR3 DNA: TGTGCCAGCAGATCCCGGGGGGCGAACACTGAAGCTTTCTTT; CDR3 protein: CASRSRGANTEAFF; J gene: TRBJ1-1; D gene: .; V gene: TRBV6-2/TRBV6-3; clone size: .
CDR3 DNA: TGCAGTGCCAGCAGCTCCTCGACAGCCGAAGATACGCAGCATTTT; CDR3 protein: CSASSSSTAEDTQHF; J gene: TRBJ1-5; D gene: .; V gene: TRBV20-1; clone size: .
CDR3 DNA: TGTGCCAGCAGCCAAGAGGGACTAGCGGGCTCCTACAATGAGCAGTTCTTC; CDR3 protein: CASSQEGLAGSYNEQFF; J gene: TRBJ2-1; D gene: TRBD2; V gene: TRBV3-1; clone size: many
CDR3 DNA: TGTGCCACCAGCAGAGTCCGCAGAGGCTCCTACAATGAGCAGTTCTTT; CDR3 protein: CATSRVRRGSYNEQFF; J gene: TRBJ2-1; D gene: .; V gene: TRBV15; clone size: .
CDR3 DNA: TGTGCCAGCAGTTTAGTCGGGACAGGGAATGTTCAGCCCCAGCATTTT; CDR3 protein: CASSLVGTGNVQPQHF; J gene: TRBJ1-5; D gene: TRBD1; V gene: TRBV28; clone size: .
CDR3 DNA: TGCAGCGTTGAAGGGGACAACTCGAACACCGGGGAGCTGTTTTTT; CDR3 protein: CSVEGDNSNTGELFF; J gene: TRBJ2-2; D gene: .; V gene: TRBV29-1; clone size: many
CDR3 DNA: TGCAGCGTTGAGGGACATGGCAGTTACGAGCAGTACTTC; CDR3 protein: CSVEGHGSYEQYF; J gene: TRBJ2-7; D gene: .; V gene: TRBV29-1; clone size: .
CDR3 DNA: TGTGCCAGCAGGAAACGTCAAACAGCGACGTTTCAGCCCAAGCATTTT; CDR3 protein: CASRKRQTATFQPKHF; J gene: TRBJ1-5; D gene: .; V gene: TRBV6-5; clone size: .
CDR3 DNA: TGTGCCAGCAGGGCAGGACACGGCAACGAGAAGTACTTC; CDR3 protein: CASRAGHGNEKYF; J gene: TRBJ2-7; D gene: .; V gene: TRBV6-2/TRBV6-3; clone size: .
CDR3 DNA: TGCAGTGCTAGAGATTCTTTCAGGGGCCACGAGCAGTACTTC; CDR3 protein: CSARDSFRGHEQYF; J gene: TRBJ2-7; D gene: .; V gene: TRBV20-1; clone size: many
CDR3 DNA: TGTGCCAGCAGCTTGGTTCAGGGAATAAGATCCTACAATAAGCAGTTCTTC; CDR3 protein: CASSLVQGIRSYNKQFF; J gene: TRBJ2-1; D gene: .; V gene: TRBV5-6; clone size: .
CDR3 DNA: TGTGCCAGCTCACCACGGAGCTGTGGTACGCAGTATTTT; CDR3 protein: CASSPRSCGTQYF; J gene: TRBJ2-3; D gene: .; V gene: TRBV18; clone size: .
CDR3 DNA: TGTGCCATCAGCACCTACACCGGGGAGCTTTTTTTT; CDR3 protein: CAISTYTGELFF; J gene: TRBJ2-2; D gene: .; V gene: TRBV7-2; clone size: .
CDR3 DNA: TGTGCCAGTAGTATAGGAGAGCACTATGGCTACACCTTC; CDR3 protein: CASSIGEHYGYTF; J gene: TRBJ1-2; D gene: .; V gene: TRBV19; clone size: many
CDR3 DNA: TGTGCCAGCTGCTCTATGGGGGATTCACCCCTCCACTTT; CDR3 protein: CASCSMGDSPLHF; J gene: TRBJ1-6; D gene: .; V gene: TRBV2; clone size: many
CDR3 DNA: TGTGCCAGCACCGTCCCCGGGGGCACAGATACGCAGTATTTT; CDR3 protein: CASTVPGGTDTQYF; J gene: TRBJ2-3; D gene: .; V gene: TRBV12-3/TRBV12-4; clone size: many
CDR3 DNA: TGTGCCAGCAGTTATCTGGTACAGGGGGCGAGGGATGAGCAGTTCTTC; CDR3 protein: CASSYLVQGARDEQFF; J gene: TRBJ2-1; D gene: TRBD1; V gene: TRBV6-2/TRBV6-3; clone size: .
CDR3 DNA: TGCGCCAGCAGCTTGGGAGGGGGCGGCACTGAAGCTTTCTTT; CDR3 protein: CASSLGGGGTEAFF; J gene: TRBJ1-1; D gene: TRBD1; V gene: TRBV5-1; clone size: many
CDR3 DNA: TGTGCCAGCCATACTTCGTACGAGCAGTACTTC; CDR3 protein: CASHTSYEQYF; J gene: TRBJ2-7; D gene: .; V gene: TRBV28; clone size: .
CDR3 DNA: TGTGCCAGCAGTTACATTGACAATGAGAAGTACTTC; CDR3 protein: CASSYIDNEKYF; J gene: TRBJ2-7; D gene: .; V gene: TRBV6-2/TRBV6-3; clone size: .
CDR3 DNA: TGTGCCAGCGGCGGGGGGGGGTGGGAGACCCAGTACTTC; CDR3 protein: CASGGGGWETQYF; J gene: TRBJ2-5; D gene: TRBD2; V gene: TRBV7-6; clone size: .
CDR3 DNA: TGCGCCAGCAGCCCCCTGGGACAGGGGGCCTACAATGAGCAGTTCTTC; CDR3 protein: CASSPLGQGAYNEQFF; J gene: TRBJ2-1; D gene: TRBD1; V gene: TRBV4-1; clone size: many
CDR3 DNA: TGTGCCAGCGCAAAAAGGGAATCGGATACGCAGTATTTT; CDR3 protein: CASAKRESDTQYF; J gene: TRBJ2-3; D gene: .; V gene: TRBV7-2; clone size: .
CDR3 DNA: TGTGCCAGCAGCCAAGTTACTTTTGGTGAGCAGTTCTTC; CDR3 protein: CASSQVTFGEQFF; J gene: TRBJ2-1; D gene: .; V gene: TRBV14; clone size: many
CDR3 DNA: TGTGCCAGCAGCTTGGGACCCCTCGAAAATACGCAGTATTTT; CDR3 protein: CASSLGPLENTQYF; J gene: TRBJ2-3; D gene: .; V gene: TRBV5-4; clone size: many
CDR3 DNA: TGTGCCAGCAGTTACATTCGGACAGGCGACGAGCAGTACTTC; CDR3 protein: CASSYIRTGDEQYF; J gene: TRBJ2-7; D gene: TRBD1; V gene: TRBV6-6; clone size: .
CDR3 DNA: TGTGCCAGCAGCCCCCGGGACAGGGACTCCTACAATGAGCAGTTCTTC; CDR3 protein: CASSPRDRDSYNEQFF; J gene: TRBJ2-1; D gene: TRBD1; V gene: TRBV27; clone size: .
CDR3 DNA: TGTGCCAGCAGCCAGAGGACCGGCATGAACACTGAAGCTTTCTTT; CDR3 protein: CASSQRTGMNTEAFF; J gene: TRBJ1-1; D gene: .; V gene: TRBV14; clone size: many
CDR3 DNA: TGTGCCAGCAGCTCGGACAGCAGTGGGGCCAACGTCCTGACTTTC; CDR3 protein: CASSSDSSGANVLTF; J gene: TRBJ2-6; D gene: .; V gene: TRBV2; clone size: many
CDR3 DNA: TGCAGTGCTAGAGATCCCCGGACAGGGTTCTTCTATGGCTACACCTTC; CDR3 protein: CSARDPRTGFFYGYTF; J gene: TRBJ1-2; D gene: TRBD1; V gene: TRBV20-1; clone size: many